These T cell receptor beta chains were read from a single sample in a study of T-cell reconstitution after alpha-beta-depleted transplantation in children. TCRdb re-analysed the PCR reads in MiXCR, keeping a single row per CDR3 protein. The sample lists about 27,000 distinct CDR3 sequences; over 15% were seen once. Specimen: PBMCs, mostly from graft donor cells, collected 60 days after TCRalphabeta/CD19-depleted stem cell transplant. The receptor set was obtained from a male patient under 10 years old who had a stem cell transplant for acute lymphoblastic leukemia, so the T cells may come from the graft donor. CDR3s include the opening cysteine and the closing phenylalanine or tryptophan. The D gene is left open where the match is weak. Some rows have no size entry. The others give once, few or many, or a class for an expanded clone.

>TRBV7-2|many|NA|TRBJ2-1
TGTGCCAGCAGCCTGACTATGGGTTACAATGAGCAGTTCTTC
CASSLTMGYNEQFF
>TRBV7-3|many|TRBD2|TRBJ2-1
TGTGCCAGCAGCTTTCTAGCGGGGGACTACAATGAGCAGTTCTTC
CASSFLAGDYNEQFF
>TRBV2|NA|NA|TRBJ1-3
TGTGCCAGCAGAAGGGCGTTAAGCCCTGGAAACACCATATATTTT
CASRRALSPGNTIYF
>TRBV5-6|few|TRBD2|TRBJ2-2
TGTGCCAGCTTTTCCGGGAGGGTAAACACCGGGGAGCTGTTTTTT
CASFSGRVNTGELFF
>TRBV13|few|TRBD1|TRBJ2-3
TGTGCCAGCAGCAGGCCCAGGGGGGATACGCAGTATTTT
CASSRPRGDTQYF
>TRBV29-1|many|NA|TRBJ1-1
TGCAGCGTTCTAGGGGATAGGGGAAACACTGAAGCTTTCTTT
CSVLGDRGNTEAFF
>TRBV6-5|NA|TRBD2|TRBJ2-2
TGTGCCAGCAGTTTACTAGCGGGGGGTCCGACAGGGGAGCTGTTTTTT
CASSLLAGGPTGELFF
>TRBV12-3/TRBV12-4|few|TRBD1|TRBJ1-1
TGTGCCAGCAGGACCTCCGGGACAGGGAACACTGAAGCTTTCTTT
CASRTSGTGNTEAFF
>TRBV7-2|NA|NA|TRBJ2-5
TGTGCCAGCAGCTTTGGTGGACAAGAGACCCAGTACTTC
CASSFGGQETQYF
>TRBV18|NA|NA|TRBJ2-5
TGTGCCAGCTCACCGGCAGGACAAGAGACCCAGTACTTC
CASSPAGQETQYF
>TRBV11-3|NA|NA|TRBJ2-2
TGTGCCAGCAGCTTTACTCAGAACACCGGGGAGCTGTTTTTT
CASSFTQNTGELFF
>TRBV6-5|many|NA|TRBJ1-2
TGTGCCAGCAGTTCCGATACAGGGAACTATGGCTACACCTTC
CASSSDTGNYGYTF
>TRBV6-5|few|TRBD1|TRBJ2-3
TGTGCCAGCAGTAACCCGGGACAGGGGGGGAATACGCAGTATTTT
CASSNPGQGGNTQYF
>TRBV12-3/TRBV12-4|many|NA|TRBJ1-1
TGTGCCAGCAGTTTAGGCCCTGAAGCTTTCTTT
CASSLGPEAFF
>TRBV20-1|medium-sized|TRBD2|TRBJ2-7
TGCAGTGCACGACTAGCGGGGTTCTACGAGCAGTACTTC
CSARLAGFYEQYF
>TRBV10-3|NA|NA|TRBJ2-5
TGTGCCATCAGTGAGTCGAGGGAAGAGACCCAGTACTTC
CAISESREETQYF
>TRBV7-2|NA|TRBD1|TRBJ2-7
TGTGCCAGCACGGAGGACAGGGCCTCCTACGAGCAGTACTTC
CASTEDRASYEQYF
>TRBV20-1|many|NA|TRBJ1-6
TGCAGTGCTAGAGGGGTGGGAGGGGCGCAATCAAGGTCGTATAATTCACCCCTCCACTTT
CSARGVGGAQSRSYNSPLHF
>TRBV5-1|few|NA|TRBJ2-3
TGCGCCAGCAGACTGACAGGCACAGATACGCAGTATTTT
CASRLTGTDTQYF
>TRBV20-1|few|TRBD1|TRBJ2-7
TGCAGTGCCGAAGGGGGCGCCCCCTCCTACGAGCAGTACTTC
CSAEGGAPSYEQYF
>TRBV7-1|NA|NA|TRBJ2-5
TGTGCCAGCAGCTGGCGGACAGCCCAAGAGACCCAGTACTTC
CASSWRTAQETQYF
>TRBV9|few|NA|TRBJ2-1
TGTGCCAGCAGCCCGCTTCGGGGGGCCGGCTACAATGAGCAGTTCTTC
CASSPLRGAGYNEQFF
>TRBV4-2|many|NA|TRBJ2-7
TGTGCCAGCAGCCAAGATTTCACCTACGAGCAGTACTTC
CASSQDFTYEQYF
>TRBV6-4|few|NA|TRBJ2-6
TGTGCCAGCCGGGGGACTGGGGCCAACGTCCTGACTTTC
CASRGTGANVLTF
>TRBV4-1|medium-sized|NA|TRBJ1-4
TGCGCCAGCAGCCAAGATCCAGGAAACAACCCTAATGAAAAACTGTTTTTT
CASSQDPGNNPNEKLFF
>TRBV11-2|few|NA|TRBJ2-4
TGTGCCAGCAGCTTAGAGGTCAGGGGGGCGTACTCTGACATTCAGTACTTC
CASSLEVRGAYSDIQYF
>TRBV4-2|few|NA|TRBJ1-6
TGTGCCAGCAGCCTTATCGGACAGCCGGGAAATTCACCCCTCCACTTT
CASSLIGQPGNSPLHF
>TRBV29-1|NA|TRBD1|TRBJ1-2
TGCAGCGGACGACAGGGACCTATGAGCTACACCTTC
CSGRQGPMSYTF
>TRBV28|NA|NA|TRBJ1-1
TGTGCCAGCAGTGAGGGGTTTGGGGGCACTGAAGCTTTCTTT
CASSEGFGGTEAFF
>TRBV15|few|NA|TRBJ2-2
TGTGCCACCAGCAGGCTATTAGGGGGGGGAAACACCGGGGAGCTGTTTTTT
CATSRLLGGGNTGELFF
>TRBV5-6|many|NA|TRBJ1-1
TGTGCCAGCAGCTTATCACGGAGGAACACTGAAGCTTTCTTT
CASSLSRRNTEAFF
>TRBV20-1|many|NA|TRBJ1-1
TGCAGTGCTGGGGCGGGGAGCACTGAAGCTTTCTTT
CSAGAGSTEAFF
>TRBV10-2|many|NA|TRBJ2-7
TGCGCCAGCAGTGTCGAGGAGGGGGCCTCCTACGAGCAGTACTTC
CASSVEEGASYEQYF
>TRBV9|many|NA|TRBJ2-1
TGTGCCAGCAGCGCCGGGCCGAGCTCCTACAATGAGCAGTTCTTC
CASSAGPSSYNEQFF
>TRBV6-4|NA|NA|TRBJ2-2
TGTGCCAGCAGTGATAATTGGGGCGGCACCGGGGAGCTGTTTTTT
CASSDNWGGTGELFF